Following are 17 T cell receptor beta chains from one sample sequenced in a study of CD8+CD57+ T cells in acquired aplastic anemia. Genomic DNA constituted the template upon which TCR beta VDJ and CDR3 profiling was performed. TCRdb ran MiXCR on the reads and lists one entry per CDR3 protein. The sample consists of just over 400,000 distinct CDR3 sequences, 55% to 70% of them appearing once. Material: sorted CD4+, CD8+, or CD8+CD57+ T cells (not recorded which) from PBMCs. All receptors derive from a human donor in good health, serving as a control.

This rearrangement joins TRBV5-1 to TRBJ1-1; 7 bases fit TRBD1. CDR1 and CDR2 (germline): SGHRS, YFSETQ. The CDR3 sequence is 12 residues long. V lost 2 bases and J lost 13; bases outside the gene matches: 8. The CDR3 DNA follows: TGCGCCAGCAGCTTAGGCCCAGGGGGTAATTTCTTT. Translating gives CASSLGPGGNFF. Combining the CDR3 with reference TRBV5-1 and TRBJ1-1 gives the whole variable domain KAGVTQTPRYLIKTRGQQVTLSCSPISGHRSVSWYQQTPGQGLQFLFEYFSETQRNKGNFPGRFSGRQFSNSRSEMNVSTLELGDSALYLCASSLGPGGNFFGQGTRLTVV.

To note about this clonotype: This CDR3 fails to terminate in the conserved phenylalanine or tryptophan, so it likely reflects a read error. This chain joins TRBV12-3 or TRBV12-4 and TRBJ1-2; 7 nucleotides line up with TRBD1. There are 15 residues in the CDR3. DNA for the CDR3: TGTGCTAGTAGCTTAGAAGTCAGGGGGATAGATGGCTACACCCTC. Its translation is CASSLEVRGIDGYTL.

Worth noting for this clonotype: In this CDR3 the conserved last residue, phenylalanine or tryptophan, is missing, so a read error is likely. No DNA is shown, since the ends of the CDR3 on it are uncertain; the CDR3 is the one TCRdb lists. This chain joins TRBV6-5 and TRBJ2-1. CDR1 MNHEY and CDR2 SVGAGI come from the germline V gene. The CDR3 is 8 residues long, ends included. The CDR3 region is CASSYSIG.

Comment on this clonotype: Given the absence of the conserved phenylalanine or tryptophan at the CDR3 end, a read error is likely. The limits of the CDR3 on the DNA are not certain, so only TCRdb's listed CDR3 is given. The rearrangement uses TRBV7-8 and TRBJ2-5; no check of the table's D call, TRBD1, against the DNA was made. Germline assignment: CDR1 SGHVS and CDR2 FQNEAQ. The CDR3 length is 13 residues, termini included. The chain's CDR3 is CASSAMGGESDYI.

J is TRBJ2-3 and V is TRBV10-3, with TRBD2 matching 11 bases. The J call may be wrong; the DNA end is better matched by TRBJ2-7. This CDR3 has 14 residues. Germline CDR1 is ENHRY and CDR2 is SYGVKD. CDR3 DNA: TGTGCCATCAGGCATACTAGCGGGGGTGACACGCAGTACTTC. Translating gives CAIRHTSGGDTQYF.

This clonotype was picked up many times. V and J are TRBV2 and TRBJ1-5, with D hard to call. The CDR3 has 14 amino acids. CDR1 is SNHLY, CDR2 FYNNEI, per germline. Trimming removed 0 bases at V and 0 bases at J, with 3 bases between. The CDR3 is CASSEAYSNQPQHF. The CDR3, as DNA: TGTGCCAGCAGTGAAGCTTATAGCAATCAGCCCCAGCATTTT.

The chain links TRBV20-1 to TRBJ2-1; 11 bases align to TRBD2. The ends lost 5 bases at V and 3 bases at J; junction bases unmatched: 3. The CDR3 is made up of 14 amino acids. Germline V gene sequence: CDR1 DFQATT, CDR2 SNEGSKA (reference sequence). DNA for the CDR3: TGCAGTGCTGCTAGCGGGGGGCGCTACAATGAGCAGTTCTTC. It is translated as CSAASGGRYNEQFF.

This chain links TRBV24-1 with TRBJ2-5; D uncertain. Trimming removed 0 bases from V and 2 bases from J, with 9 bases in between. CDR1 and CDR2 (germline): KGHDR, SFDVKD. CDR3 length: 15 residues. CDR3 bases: TGTGCCACCAGTGATTTGGACGGTCTTCAAGAGACCCAGTACTTC. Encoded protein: CATSDLDGLQETQYF.

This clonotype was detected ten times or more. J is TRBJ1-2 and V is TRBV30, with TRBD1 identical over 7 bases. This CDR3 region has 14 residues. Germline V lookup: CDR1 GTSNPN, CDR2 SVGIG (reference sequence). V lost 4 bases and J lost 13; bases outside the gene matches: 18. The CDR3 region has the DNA TGTGCCTGGACCGTGTTCCTCCGGGACAGAGGTCCCACCTTC. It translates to CAWTVFLRDRGPTF.

Written as DNA, the CDR3 is TGTGCCAGCAGCGGATGTGGCGGGGGGGCAGTAGAGCCGCAGTATTTT. Translation: CASSGCGGGAVEPQYF. The V call is TRBV7-2, the J call TRBJ2-3, with 9 positions matching TRBD2. The CDR3 runs to 16 residues. Germline loops: CDR1 SGHTA, CDR2 FQGNSA. V lost 5 bases and J lost 10; bases outside the gene matches: 16.

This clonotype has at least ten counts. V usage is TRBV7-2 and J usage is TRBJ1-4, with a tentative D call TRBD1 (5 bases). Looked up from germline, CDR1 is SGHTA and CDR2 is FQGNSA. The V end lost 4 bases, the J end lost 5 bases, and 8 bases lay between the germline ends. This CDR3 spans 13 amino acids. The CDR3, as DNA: TGTGCCAGCAGCTCCGGGGGGAATGAAAAACTGTTTTTT. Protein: CASSSGGNEKLFF.

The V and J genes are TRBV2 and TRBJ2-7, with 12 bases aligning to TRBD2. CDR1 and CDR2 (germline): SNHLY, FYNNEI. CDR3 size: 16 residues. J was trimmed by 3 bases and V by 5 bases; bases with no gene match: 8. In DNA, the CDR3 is TGTGCCAGCAGTCATAGGACTAGCGGGGTTCTCTACGAGCAGTACTTC. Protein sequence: CASSHRTSGVLYEQYF.

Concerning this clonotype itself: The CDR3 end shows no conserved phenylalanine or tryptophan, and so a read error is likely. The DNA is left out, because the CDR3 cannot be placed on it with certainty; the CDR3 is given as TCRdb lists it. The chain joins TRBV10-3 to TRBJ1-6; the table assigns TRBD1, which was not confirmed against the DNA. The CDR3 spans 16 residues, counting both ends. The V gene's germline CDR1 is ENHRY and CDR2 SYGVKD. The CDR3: CAISEPDRNYGYTLGS.

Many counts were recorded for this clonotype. This CDR3 reads CATEPDRGPGNTIYF. CDR3 nucleotide sequence: TGTGCCACGGAACCCGACAGGGGGCCTGGAAACACCATATATTTT. The chain joins TRBV15 to TRBJ1-3; 10 bases map to TRBD1. This CDR3 comprises 15 residues. Germline trimming cut 9 bases from V and 2 bases from J; bases unmatched to any gene: 7. CDR1 and CDR2 (germline): LNHNV, YYDKDF (reference sequence).

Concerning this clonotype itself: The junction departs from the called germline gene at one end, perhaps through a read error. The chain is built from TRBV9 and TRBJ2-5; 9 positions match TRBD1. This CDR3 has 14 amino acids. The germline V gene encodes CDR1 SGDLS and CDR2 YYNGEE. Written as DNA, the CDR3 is TGTGCCAGCAGCGGAGACCGGGGGACAGGGTCCGCCCACTTC. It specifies CASSGDRGTGSAHF.

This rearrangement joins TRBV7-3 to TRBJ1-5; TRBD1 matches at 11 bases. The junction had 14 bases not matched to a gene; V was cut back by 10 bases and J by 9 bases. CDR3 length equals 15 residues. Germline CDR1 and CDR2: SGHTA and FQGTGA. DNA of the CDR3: TGTGCCATCAGTCGAGGGACAGGGGGTAATACGCCCCAGCATTTT. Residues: CAISRGTGGNTPQHF.

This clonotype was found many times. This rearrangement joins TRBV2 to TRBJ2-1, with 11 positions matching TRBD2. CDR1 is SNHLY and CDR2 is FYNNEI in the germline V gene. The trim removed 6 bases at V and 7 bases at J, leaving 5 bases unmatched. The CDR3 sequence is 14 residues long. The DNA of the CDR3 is TGTGCCAGCAGGGGATTAGCGGGGGGGAATGAGCAGTTCTTC. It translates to CASRGLAGGNEQFF.